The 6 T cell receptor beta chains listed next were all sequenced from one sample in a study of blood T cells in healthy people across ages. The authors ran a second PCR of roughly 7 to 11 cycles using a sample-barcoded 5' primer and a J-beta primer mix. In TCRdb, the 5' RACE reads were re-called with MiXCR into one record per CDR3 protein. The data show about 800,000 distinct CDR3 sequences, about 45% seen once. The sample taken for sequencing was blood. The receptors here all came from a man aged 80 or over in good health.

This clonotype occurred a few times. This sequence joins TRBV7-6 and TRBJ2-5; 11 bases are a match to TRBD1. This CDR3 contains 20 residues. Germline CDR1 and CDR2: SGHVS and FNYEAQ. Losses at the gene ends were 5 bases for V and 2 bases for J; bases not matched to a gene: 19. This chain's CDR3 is CASSLWTGGGASGRQETQYF. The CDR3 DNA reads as TGTGCCAGCAGCCTATGGACAGGGGGCGGGGCTAGCGGGCGTCAAGAGACCCAGTACTTC.

CDR3 protein: CASAGPGDENEQFF. CDR3 coding DNA: TGTGCCAGCGCTGGGCCAGGTGATGAGAATGAGCAGTTCTTC. V is TRBV11-3 and J is TRBJ2-1, with no clear D. The germline V and J ends were trimmed by 8 bases and 7 bases, with 18 bases remaining between them. Germline V CDR1 and CDR2: SGHNT, YENEEA. The CDR3 spans 14 residues.

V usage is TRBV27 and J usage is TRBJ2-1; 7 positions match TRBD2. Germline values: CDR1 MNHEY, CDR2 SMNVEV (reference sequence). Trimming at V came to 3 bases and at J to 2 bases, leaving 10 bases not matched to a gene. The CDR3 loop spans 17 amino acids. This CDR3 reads CASSFSLAGVPYNEQFF. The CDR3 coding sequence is TGTGCCAGCAGTTTCTCTCTGGCGGGAGTACCCTACAATGAGCAGTTCTTC.

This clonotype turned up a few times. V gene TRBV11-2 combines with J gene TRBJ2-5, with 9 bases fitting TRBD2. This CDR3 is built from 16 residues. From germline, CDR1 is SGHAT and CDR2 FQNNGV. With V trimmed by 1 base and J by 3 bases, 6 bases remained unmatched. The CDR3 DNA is TGTGCCAGCAGCTTAGGGGTTAGCGGGAGAAAAGAGACCCAGTACTTC. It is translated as CASSLGVSGRKETQYF.

In DNA form, the CDR3 reads TGTGCCACCAGCAGAGATAGTACGGGGGAGGGGGACACAGATACGCAGTATTTT. This sequence encodes CATSRDSTGEGDTDTQYF. V is TRBV15 and J is TRBJ2-3; D may be TRBD2 (7 bases). CDR3 length equals 18 residues. Between the trimmed V and J ends, which lost 0 bases and 2 bases, there was a span of 18 bases. Germline values: CDR1 LNHNV, CDR2 YYDKDF (reference sequence).

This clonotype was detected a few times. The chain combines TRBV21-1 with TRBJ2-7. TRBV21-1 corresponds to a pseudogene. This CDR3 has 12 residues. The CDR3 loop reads CASSKYGHEQYF. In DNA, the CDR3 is TGTGCCAGCAGCAAATATGGCCACGAGCAGTACTTC.